A selection of T cell receptor beta chains follows, all from one sample in a study of human T cells and chemical hapten exposure. TCRdb processed the RACE reads anew with MiXCR; each CDR3 protein has one entry. Of over 65,000 distinct CDR3 sequences listed, approximately 10% are singletons. The specimen comprised whole blood, sampled in connection with sensitization to the hapten diphenylcyclopropenone (DPC). Receptor source: a man younger than 35 with alopecia areata. Some clones in this sample may be carry-over from other donors' samples. CDR3s include the opening cysteine and the closing phenylalanine or tryptophan. The D gene is left open where the match is weak. A clone size is listed for some rows: how often the clone was seen (once, few, many), or a class if it is expanded.

j_gene	v_gene	len	d_gene	abundance	CDR3aa	CDR3nt
TRBJ2-6	TRBV6-2/TRBV6-3	14	.	many	CASSGQAGANVLTF	TGTGCCAGCAGTGGACAAGCAGGGGCCAACGTCCTGACTTTC
TRBJ2-7	TRBV4-1	14	.	few	CASSLTRRTYEQYF	TGCGCCAGCAGTTTAACCAGACGGACCTACGAGCAGTACTTC
TRBJ2-4	TRBV7-9	14	.	.	CASSRTVAKNIQYF	TGTGCCAGCAGCCGGACAGTAGCCAAAAACATTCAGTACTTC
TRBJ1-6	TRBV12-3/TRBV12-4	14	.	many	CASSLGQYNSPLHF	TGTGCCAGCAGTTTGGGACAATATAATTCACCCCTCCACTTT
TRBJ2-2	TRBV4-3	16	TRBD1	many	CASSQETGGSAGELFF	TGCGCCAGCAGCCAAGAGACAGGGGGCAGTGCCGGGGAGCTGTTTTTT
TRBJ1-2	TRBV5-4	15	TRBD1	many	CASSFTGGRFYGYTF	TGTGCCAGCAGCTTCACAGGGGGTCGGTTCTATGGCTACACCTTC
TRBJ2-7	TRBV10-2	16	TRBD1	.	CASSGGQRMTSYEQYF	TGCGCCAGCAGTGGGGGACAGCGCATGACATCCTACGAGCAGTACTTC
TRBJ2-5	TRBV7-2	18	TRBD2	many	CASSNTQRGLTYQETQYF	TGTGCCAGCAGCAATACTCAGCGGGGACTAACGTACCAAGAGACCCAGTACTTC
TRBJ1-1	TRBV2	14	TRBD1	once	CASNYRGWNTEAFF	TGTGCCAGCAACTACAGGGGGTGGAACACTGAAGCTTTCTTT
TRBJ1-1	TRBV12-3/TRBV12-4	13	.	.	CASSFRGEAEAYF	TGTGCCAGCAGTTTTAGGGGGGAGGCTGAAGCTTACTTT
TRBJ2-2	TRBV6-6	14	.	.	CASSYAERTGELFF	TGTGCCAGCAGTTACGCTGAAAGGACCGGGGAGCTGTTTTTT
TRBJ2-3	TRBV11-3	15	.	.	CASSLGLPGTDTQYF	TGTGCCAGCAGCTTAGGGTTACCGGGCACAGATACGCAGTATTTT
TRBJ2-2	TRBV5-6	14	TRBD1	few	CASSWDRRAGELFF	TGTGCCAGCAGCTGGGACAGGCGGGCCGGGGAGCTGTTTTTT
TRBJ2-2	TRBV6-2/TRBV6-3	13	.	few	CASSYYRTGELFF	TGTGCCAGCAGTTACTATCGGACCGGGGAGCTGTTTTTT
TRBJ2-5	TRBV7-2	13	.	few	CASSLAVQETQYF	TGTGCCAGCAGCTTAGCGGTGCAAGAGACCCAGTACTTC
TRBJ1-4	TRBV11-2	17	TRBD1	.	CASRRTGGMGTNEKLFF	TGTGCCAGCAGGAGGACAGGGGGAATGGGAACTAATGAAAAACTGTTTTTT
TRBJ2-1	TRBV29-1	14	TRBD1	many	CSVAPTGSYNEQFF	TGCAGCGTGGCTCCGACAGGGTCCTACAATGAGCAGTTCTTC
TRBJ2-3	TRBV9	14	TRBD2	few	CASSVGLAPDTQYF	TGTGCCAGCAGCGTAGGACTAGCGCCAGATACGCAGTATTTT
TRBJ1-3	TRBV7-2	15	.	.	CASSLVKGYGNTIYF	TGTGCCAGCAGCTTAGTCAAGGGTTATGGAAACACCATATATTTT
TRBJ2-5	TRBV18	13	.	many	CASSRAGQETQYF	TGTGCCAGCTCACGAGCGGGCCAAGAGACCCAGTACTTC
TRBJ1-1	TRBV7-9	15	TRBD1	many	CASSPKPGQGLEAFF	TGTGCCAGCAGCCCAAAGCCGGGACAGGGCCTTGAAGCTTTCTTT
TRBJ1-5	TRBV4-3	13	.	many	CASSLGSNQPQHF	TGTGCCAGCAGCTTAGGATCGAATCAGCCCCAGCATTTT
TRBJ1-3	TRBV4-1	15	.	.	CASSQDPEGFNTIYF	TGCGCCAGCAGCCAAGACCCCGAGGGGTTCAACACCATATATTTT
TRBJ2-1	TRBV7-9	16	.	.	CASSLGRFLGGNEQFF	TGTGCCAGCAGCTTAGGCCGATTTTTAGGGGGCAATGAGCAGTTCTTC
TRBJ2-7	TRBV14	11	.	many	CASSLYYEQYF	TGTGCCAGCAGTCTCTACTACGAGCAGTACTTC
TRBJ2-1	TRBV20-1	16	TRBD2	.	CSAGGLAGATYNEQFF	TGCAGTGCTGGCGGACTAGCGGGGGCAACTTACAATGAGCAGTTCTTC
TRBJ1-2	TRBV29-1	15	TRBD1	.	CNAGQGGVANYGYTF	TGCAACGCGGGACAGGGAGGCGTAGCTAACTATGGCTACACCTTC
TRBJ1-1	TRBV9	14	TRBD1	.	CASSQDTGATEAFF	TGTGCCAGCAGCCAAGATACAGGGGCGACTGAAGCTTTCTTC
TRBJ1-2	TRBV18	14	.	many	CASSPPGANYGYTF	TGTGCCAGCTCACCACCAGGGGCTAACTATGGCTACACCTTC
TRBJ2-2	TRBV11-2	20	TRBD1	.	CASSFEDWTGTGVNTGELFF	TGTGCCAGCAGCTTCGAGGATTGGACCGGGACAGGGGTGAACACCGGGGAGCTGTTTTTT
TRBJ1-1	TRBV5-4	13	.	.	CASSSPRASGAFF	TGTGCCAGCAGCTCTCCTAGGGCTTCTGGAGCTTTCTTT
TRBJ2-5	TRBV7-2	15	TRBD1	many	CASSLVGTGGETQYF	TGTGCCAGCAGCTTAGTTGGGACAGGGGGAGAGACCCAGTACTTC
TRBJ2-2	TRBV7-6	13	.	.	CASSLHQAGELFF	TGTGCCAGCAGCTTACACCAGGCCGGGGAGCTGTTTTTT
TRBJ2-7	TRBV21-1	14	.	few	CASSQRDRDCEQYF	TGTGCCAGCAGTCAGAGGGACAGGGACTGCGAGCAGTACTTC
TRBJ1-6	TRBV3-1	14	.	.	CASSQVDGDSPLHF	TGTGCCAGCAGCCAGGTGGACGGGGATTCACCCCTCCACTTT
TRBJ2-2	TRBV7-6	17	TRBD2	many	CASSSGLAGDLTGELFF	TGTGCCAGCAGCTCGGGACTAGCGGGGGACCTAACCGGGGAGCTGTTTTTT
TRBJ2-7	TRBV11-2	18	TRBD1	few	CASSLVKRDRGRPYEQYF	TGTGCCAGCAGCTTAGTTAAAAGAGACAGGGGGCGCCCCTACGAGCAGTACTTC
TRBJ1-5	TRBV4-1	19	TRBD1	few	CASSHPRDRVILGNQPQHF	TGCGCCAGCAGCCACCCCCGGGACAGGGTAATTTTGGGCAATCAGCCCCAGCATTTT
TRBJ2-4	TRBV18	15	.	many	CASSPLDKGRNIQYF	TGTGCCAGCTCACCCCTCGACAAGGGGAGAAACATTCAGTACTTC
TRBJ1-1	TRBV4-3	15	.	.	CASSQDAGVRTEAFF	TGCGCCAGCAGCCAAGACGCGGGGGTAAGGACTGAAGCTTTCTTT
TRBJ2-7	TRBV7-9	16	.	many	CASSYYRDSTFDEQYF	TGTGCCAGCAGTTATTACCGGGACTCAACTTTTGACGAGCAGTACTTC
TRBJ1-2	TRBV11-2	14	.	.	CASSPLRGHYGYTF	TGTGCCAGCAGCCCCTTGAGGGGCCACTATGGCTACACCTTC
TRBJ2-5	TRBV5-1	17	.	many	CASSLGPPGSPEETQYF	TGCGCCAGCAGCTTGGGGCCCCCCGGGAGCCCCGAGGAGACCCAGTACTTC
TRBJ1-3	TRBV5-1	16	.	many	CASSLEGQGIGNTIYF	TGCGCCAGCAGCTTGGAGGGGCAGGGTATTGGAAACACCATATATTTT
TRBJ2-2	TRBV7-3	17	.	few	CASSLGRSRANTGELFF	TGTGCCAGCAGCTTAGGGAGGTCCAGGGCGAACACCGGGGAGCTGTTTTTT